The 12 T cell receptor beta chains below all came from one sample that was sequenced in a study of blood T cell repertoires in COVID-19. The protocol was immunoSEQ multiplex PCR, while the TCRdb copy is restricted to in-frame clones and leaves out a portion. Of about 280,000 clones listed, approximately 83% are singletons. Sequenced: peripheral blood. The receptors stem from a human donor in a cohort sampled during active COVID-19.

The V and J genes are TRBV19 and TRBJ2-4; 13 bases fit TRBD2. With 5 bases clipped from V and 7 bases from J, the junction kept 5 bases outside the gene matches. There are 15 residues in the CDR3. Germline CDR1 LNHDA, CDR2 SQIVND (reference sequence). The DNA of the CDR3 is TGTGCCAGTAGTTTACTAGCGGGAGGGAGGAACATTCAGTACTTC. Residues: CASSLLAGGRNIQYF.

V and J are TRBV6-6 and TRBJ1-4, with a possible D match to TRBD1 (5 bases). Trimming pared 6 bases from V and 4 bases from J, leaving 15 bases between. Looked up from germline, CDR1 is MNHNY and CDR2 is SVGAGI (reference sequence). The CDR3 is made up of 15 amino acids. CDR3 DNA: TGTGCCAGCAGCTTGGACACAGCAATTAATGAAAAACTGTTTTTT. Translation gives CASSLDTAINEKLFF.

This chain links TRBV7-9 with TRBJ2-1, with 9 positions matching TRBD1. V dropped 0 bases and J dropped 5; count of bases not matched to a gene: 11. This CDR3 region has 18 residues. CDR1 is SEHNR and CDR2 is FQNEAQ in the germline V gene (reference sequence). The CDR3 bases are TGTGCCAGCAGCTTAGCGACGAACCGGGACAGGGACAACAATGAGCAGTTCTTC. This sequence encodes CASSLATNRDRDNNEQFF.

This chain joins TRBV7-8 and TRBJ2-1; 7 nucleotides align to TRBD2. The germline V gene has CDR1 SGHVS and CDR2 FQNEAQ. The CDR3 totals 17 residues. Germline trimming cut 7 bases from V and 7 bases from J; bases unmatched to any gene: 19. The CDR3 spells CASNQVGTGLKSNEQFF. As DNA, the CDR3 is TGTGCCAGCAACCAAGTGGGAACGGGACTAAAAAGTAATGAGCAGTTCTTC.

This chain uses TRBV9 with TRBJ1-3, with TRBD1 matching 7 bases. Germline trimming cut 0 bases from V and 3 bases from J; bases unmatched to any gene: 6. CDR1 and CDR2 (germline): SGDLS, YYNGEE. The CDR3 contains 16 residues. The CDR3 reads CASSVGQGAFGNTIYF. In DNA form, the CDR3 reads TGTGCCAGCAGCGTAGGACAGGGCGCTTTTGGAAACACCATATATTTT.

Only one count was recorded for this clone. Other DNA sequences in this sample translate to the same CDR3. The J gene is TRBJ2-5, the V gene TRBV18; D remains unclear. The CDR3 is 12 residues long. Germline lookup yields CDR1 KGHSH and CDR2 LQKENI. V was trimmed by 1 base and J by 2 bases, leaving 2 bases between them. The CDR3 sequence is CASSPLQETQYF. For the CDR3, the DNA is TGTGCCAGCTCACCACTACAAGAGACCCAGTACTTC.

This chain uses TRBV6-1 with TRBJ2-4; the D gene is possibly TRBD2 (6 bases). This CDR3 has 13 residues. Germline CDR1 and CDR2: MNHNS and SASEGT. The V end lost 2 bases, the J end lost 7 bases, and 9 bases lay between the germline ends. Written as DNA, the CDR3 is TGTGCCAGCAGTGAACGGGGGAGGAACATTCAGTACTTC. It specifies CASSERGRNIQYF.

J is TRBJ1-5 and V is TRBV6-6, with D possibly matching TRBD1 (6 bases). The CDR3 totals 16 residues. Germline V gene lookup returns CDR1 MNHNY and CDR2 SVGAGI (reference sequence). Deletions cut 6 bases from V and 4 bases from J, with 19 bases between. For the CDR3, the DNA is TGTGCCAGCAGGCAACAGCCAGGGGACGGGAATCAGCCCCAGCATTTT. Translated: CASRQQPGDGNQPQHF.

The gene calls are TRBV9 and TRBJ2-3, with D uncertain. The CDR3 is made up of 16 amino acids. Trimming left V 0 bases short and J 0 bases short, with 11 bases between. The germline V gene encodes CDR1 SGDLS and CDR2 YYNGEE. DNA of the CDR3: TGTGCCAGCAGCGTAGATGGAGCTACTAGCACAGATACGCAGTATTTT. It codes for CASSVDGATSTDTQYF.

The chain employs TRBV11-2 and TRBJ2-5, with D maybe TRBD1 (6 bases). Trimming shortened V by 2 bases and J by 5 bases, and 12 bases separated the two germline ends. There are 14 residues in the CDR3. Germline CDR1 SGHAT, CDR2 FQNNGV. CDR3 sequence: CASSLSTGTETQYF. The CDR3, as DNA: TGTGCCAGCAGCTTAAGCACAGGGACCGAGACCCAGTACTTC.

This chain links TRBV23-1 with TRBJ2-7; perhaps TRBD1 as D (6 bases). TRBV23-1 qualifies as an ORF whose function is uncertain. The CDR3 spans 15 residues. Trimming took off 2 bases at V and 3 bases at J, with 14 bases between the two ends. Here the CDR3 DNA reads TGCGCCAGCAGTCAAAGGGACATATTTCACTACGAGCAGTACTTC. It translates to CASSQRDIFHYEQYF.

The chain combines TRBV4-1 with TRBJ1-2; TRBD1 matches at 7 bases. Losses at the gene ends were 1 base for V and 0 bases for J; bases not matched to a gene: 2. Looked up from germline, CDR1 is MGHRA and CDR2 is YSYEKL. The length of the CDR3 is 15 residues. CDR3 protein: CASSQGQGTNYGYTF. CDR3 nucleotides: TGCGCCAGCAGCCAAGGACAGGGCACTAACTATGGCTACACCTTC.